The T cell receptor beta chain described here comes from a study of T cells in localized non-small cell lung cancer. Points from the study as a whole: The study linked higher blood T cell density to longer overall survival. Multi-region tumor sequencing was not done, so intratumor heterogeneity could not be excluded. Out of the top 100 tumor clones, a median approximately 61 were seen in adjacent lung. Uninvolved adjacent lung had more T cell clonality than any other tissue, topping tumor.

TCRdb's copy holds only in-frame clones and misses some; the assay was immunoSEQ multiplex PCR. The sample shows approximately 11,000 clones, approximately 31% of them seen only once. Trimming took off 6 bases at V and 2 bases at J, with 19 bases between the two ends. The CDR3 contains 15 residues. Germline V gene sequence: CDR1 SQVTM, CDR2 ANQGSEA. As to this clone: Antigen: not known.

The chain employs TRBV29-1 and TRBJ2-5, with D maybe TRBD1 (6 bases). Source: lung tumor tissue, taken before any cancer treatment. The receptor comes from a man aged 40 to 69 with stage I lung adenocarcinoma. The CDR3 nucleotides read TGCAGCGTAGACCCGGACAGCAGCCTACAAGAGACCCAGTACTTC. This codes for CSVDPDSSLQETQYF. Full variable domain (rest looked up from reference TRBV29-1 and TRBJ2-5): SAVISQKPSRDICQRGTSLTIQCQVDSQVTMMFWYRQQPGQSLTLIATANQGSEATYESGFVIDKFPISRPNLTFSTLTVSNMSPEDSSIYLCSVDPDSSLQETQYFGPGTRLLVL.